This T cell receptor beta chain derives from a study of T cells after yellow fever vaccination. Study-wide points: The booster response re-showed most primary clones: around 96% CD4, around 85% CD8.

About this clonotype: Antigen unknown.

By 5'RACE template switching, TCR cDNA was produced, with a universal primer site and UMIs added in the process. TCRdb recomputed calls from the 5' RACE reads with MiXCR, one row per CDR3 protein. The sample gives 550,000 to 750,000 distinct CDR3 sequences, about 13% of which show up once; about an eighth is in the top ten. The input for sequencing was PBMCs, taken on the day of the yellow fever booster vaccination. The receptor's source is a man aged 30-40 years who received the YFV17D yellow fever vaccine.

The DNA for the CDR3 is TGTGCCAGCAGCAGACTAGGTCGGGATACGCAGTATTTT. This encodes CASSRLGRDTQYF. V gene TRBV11-2 combines with J gene TRBJ2-3; tentative D call: TRBD2 (6 bases). Trimming took off 5 bases at V and 6 bases at J, with 12 bases between the two ends. The CDR3 consists of 13 residues. The germline gives CDR1 SGHAT, CDR2 FQNNGV. Looking up the rest from reference TRBV11-2 and TRBJ2-3 gives the full variable domain: EAGVAQSPRYKIIEKRQSVAFWCNPISGHATLYWYQQILGQGPKLLIQFQNNGVVDDSQLPKDRFSAERLKGVDSTLKIQPAKLEDSAVYLCASSRLGRDTQYFGPGTRLTVL.